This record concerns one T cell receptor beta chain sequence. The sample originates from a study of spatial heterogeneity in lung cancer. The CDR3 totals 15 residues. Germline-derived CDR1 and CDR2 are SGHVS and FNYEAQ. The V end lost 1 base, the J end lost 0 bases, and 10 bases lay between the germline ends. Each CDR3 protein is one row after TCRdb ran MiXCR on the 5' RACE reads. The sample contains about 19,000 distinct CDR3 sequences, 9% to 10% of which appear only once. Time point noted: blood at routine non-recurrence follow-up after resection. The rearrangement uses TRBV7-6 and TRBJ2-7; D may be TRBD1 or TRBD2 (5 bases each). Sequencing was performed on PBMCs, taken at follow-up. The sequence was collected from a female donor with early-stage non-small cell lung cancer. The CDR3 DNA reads TGTGCCAGCAGCTTAGGCCCAGGGAGCTCCTACGAGCAGTACTTC. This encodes CASSLGPGSSYEQYF.